Ten or more counts support the clone carrying this T cell receptor (beta chain). Its antigen is unknown. The sample is drawn from a study of neurological immune-mediated disorders. For the study at large: The study included 34 multiple sclerosis patients, around 31 relapsing-remitting and 3 secondary progressive.

TCRdb reanalysed the 5' RACE reads using MiXCR and keeps one entry per CDR3 protein. This table has 45,000 to 55,000 distinct CDR3 sequences, 3.8% appearing once. There are 15 residues in the CDR3. Per germline, CDR1 DFQATT and CDR2 SNEGSKA (reference sequence). V lost 6 bases and J lost 5; bases outside the gene matches: 12. Whole-study findings and limits: The greatest TCR clonal expansion occurred in HTLV-1-associated myelopathy and the least in multiple sclerosis, which fell below healthy controls. None of the CDR3 amino acid sequences of expanded clones were shared across subjects, and this suggested private repertoires in all groups. Clinical and MRI features did not associate with the cluster found in multiple sclerosis patients.

Sequenced sample: PBMCs. This sequence originates from a man aged 60 to 75 with multiple sclerosis. The genes are TRBV20-1 and TRBJ2-1, with 8 bases fitting TRBD2. In DNA, the CDR3 is TGCAGTGCAGCAGGGCAGCGGGAGTTGGACAATGAGCAGTTCTTC. Amino acid sequence: CSAAGQRELDNEQFF.